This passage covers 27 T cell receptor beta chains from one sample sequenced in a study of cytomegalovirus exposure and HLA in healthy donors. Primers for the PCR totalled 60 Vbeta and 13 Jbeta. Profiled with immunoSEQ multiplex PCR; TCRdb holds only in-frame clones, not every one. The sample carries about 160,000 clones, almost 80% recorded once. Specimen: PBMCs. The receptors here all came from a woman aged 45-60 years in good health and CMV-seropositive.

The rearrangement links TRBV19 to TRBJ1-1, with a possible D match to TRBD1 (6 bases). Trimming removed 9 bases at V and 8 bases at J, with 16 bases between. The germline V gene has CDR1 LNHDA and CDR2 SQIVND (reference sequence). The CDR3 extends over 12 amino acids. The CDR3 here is CASRDIDSEAFF. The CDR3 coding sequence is TGTGCCAGCCGGGACATCGACTCCGAAGCTTTCTTT.

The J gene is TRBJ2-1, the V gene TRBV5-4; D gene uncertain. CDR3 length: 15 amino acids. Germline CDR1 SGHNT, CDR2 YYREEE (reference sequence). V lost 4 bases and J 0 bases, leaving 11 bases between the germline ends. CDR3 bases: TGTGCCAGCAGCCCCCCCATAGCCTCCTACAATGAGCAGTTCTTC. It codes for CASSPPIASYNEQFF.

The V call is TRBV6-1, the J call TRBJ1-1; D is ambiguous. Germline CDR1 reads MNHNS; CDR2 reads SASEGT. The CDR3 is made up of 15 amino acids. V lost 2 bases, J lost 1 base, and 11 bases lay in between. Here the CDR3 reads CASSEHSVGNTEAFF. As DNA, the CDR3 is TGTGCCAGCAGTGAACACAGTGTCGGGAACACTGAAGCTTTCTTT.

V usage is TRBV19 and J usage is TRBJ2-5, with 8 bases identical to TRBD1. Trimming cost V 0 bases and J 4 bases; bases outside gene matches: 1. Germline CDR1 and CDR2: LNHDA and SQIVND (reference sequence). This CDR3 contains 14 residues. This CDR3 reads CASSIDRGRETQYF. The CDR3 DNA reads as TGTGCCAGTAGTATAGACAGGGGGCGAGAGACCCAGTACTTC.

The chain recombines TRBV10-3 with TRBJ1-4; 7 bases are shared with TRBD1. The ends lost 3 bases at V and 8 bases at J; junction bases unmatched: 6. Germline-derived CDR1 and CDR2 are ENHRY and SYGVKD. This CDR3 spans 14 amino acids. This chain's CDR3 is CAISDGGGDEKLFF. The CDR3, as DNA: TGTGCCATCAGTGACGGAGGGGGCGACGAAAAACTGTTTTTT.

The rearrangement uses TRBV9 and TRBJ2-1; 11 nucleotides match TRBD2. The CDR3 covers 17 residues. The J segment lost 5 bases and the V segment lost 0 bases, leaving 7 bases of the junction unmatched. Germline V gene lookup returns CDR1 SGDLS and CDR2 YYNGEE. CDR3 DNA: TGTGCCAGCAGCGTAGCTGCTAGCGGGAGGTTAAACAATGAGCAGTTCTTC. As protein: CASSVAASGRLNNEQFF.

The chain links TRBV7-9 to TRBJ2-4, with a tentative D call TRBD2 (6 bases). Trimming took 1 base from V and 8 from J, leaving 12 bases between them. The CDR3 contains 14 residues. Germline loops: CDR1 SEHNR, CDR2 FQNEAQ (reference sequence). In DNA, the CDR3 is TGTGCCAGCAGCTTAGTTGGGGGGATGGACATTCAGTACTTC. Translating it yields CASSLVGGMDIQYF.

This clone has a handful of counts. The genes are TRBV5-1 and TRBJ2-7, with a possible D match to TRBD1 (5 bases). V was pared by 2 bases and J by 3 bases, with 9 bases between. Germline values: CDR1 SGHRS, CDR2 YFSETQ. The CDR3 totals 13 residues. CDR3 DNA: TGCGCCAGCAGCTTTCAGGGTATCTACGAGCAGTACTTC. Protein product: CASSFQGIYEQYF.

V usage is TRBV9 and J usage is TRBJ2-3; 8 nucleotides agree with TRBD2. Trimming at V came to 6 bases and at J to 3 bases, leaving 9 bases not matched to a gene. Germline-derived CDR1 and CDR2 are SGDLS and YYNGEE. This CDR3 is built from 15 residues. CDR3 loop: CASTLGLDQTDTQYF. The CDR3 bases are TGTGCCAGCACCTTGGGACTAGATCAAACAGATACGCAGTATTTT.

CDR3 sequence reads: CASSLGSTSGRTSYEQYF. CDR3 coding DNA: TGCGCCAGCAGCTTGGGGTCGACTAGCGGGAGGACATCCTACGAGCAGTACTTC. The gene calls are TRBV5-1 and TRBJ2-7, with TRBD2 matching over 13 bases. Germline CDR1 SGHRS, CDR2 YFSETQ. Trimming at V came to 0 bases and at J to 1 base, leaving 7 bases not matched to a gene. The CDR3 extends over 18 amino acids.

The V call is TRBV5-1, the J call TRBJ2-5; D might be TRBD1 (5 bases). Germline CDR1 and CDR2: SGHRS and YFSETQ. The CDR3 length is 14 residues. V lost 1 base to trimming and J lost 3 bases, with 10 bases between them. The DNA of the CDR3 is TGCGCCAGCAGCTTGCTTTCCAGGGAAGAGACCCAGTACTTC. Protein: CASSLLSREETQYF.

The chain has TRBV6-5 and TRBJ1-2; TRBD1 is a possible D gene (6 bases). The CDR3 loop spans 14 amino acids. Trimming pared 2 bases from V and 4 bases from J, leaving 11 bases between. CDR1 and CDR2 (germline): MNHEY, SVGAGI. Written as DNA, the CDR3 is TGTGCCAGCAGTTACAGCCAGGGGCTCTATGGCTACACCTTC. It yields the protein CASSYSQGLYGYTF.

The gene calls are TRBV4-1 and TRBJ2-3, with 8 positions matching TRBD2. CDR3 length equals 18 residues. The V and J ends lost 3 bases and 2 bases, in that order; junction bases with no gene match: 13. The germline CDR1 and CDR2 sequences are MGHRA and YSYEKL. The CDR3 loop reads CASSQNRPGGAFTDTQYF. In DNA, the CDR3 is TGCGCCAGCAGCCAGAATAGGCCCGGGGGGGCATTCACAGATACGCAGTATTTT.

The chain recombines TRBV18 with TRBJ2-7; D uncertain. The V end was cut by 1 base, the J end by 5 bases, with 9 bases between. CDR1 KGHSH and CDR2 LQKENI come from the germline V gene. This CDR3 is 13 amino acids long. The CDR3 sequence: CASSPRLQDEQYF. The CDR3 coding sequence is TGTGCCAGCTCACCACGCTTGCAGGACGAGCAGTACTTC.

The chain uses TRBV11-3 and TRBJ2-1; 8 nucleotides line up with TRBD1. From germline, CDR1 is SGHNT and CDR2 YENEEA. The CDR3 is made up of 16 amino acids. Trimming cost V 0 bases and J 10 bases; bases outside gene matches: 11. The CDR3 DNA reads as TGTGCCAGCAGCTTAGAGAATTACTCCCCAGGGGGCGAGCAGTTCTTC. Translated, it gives CASSLENYSPGGEQFF.

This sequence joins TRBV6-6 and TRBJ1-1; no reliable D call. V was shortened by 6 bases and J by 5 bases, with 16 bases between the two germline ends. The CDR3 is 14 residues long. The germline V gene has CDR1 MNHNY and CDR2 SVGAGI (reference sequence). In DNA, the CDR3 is TGTGCCAGCAGCCTCGAGGGCCGAAGAACTGAAGCTTTCTTT. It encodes CASSLEGRRTEAFF.

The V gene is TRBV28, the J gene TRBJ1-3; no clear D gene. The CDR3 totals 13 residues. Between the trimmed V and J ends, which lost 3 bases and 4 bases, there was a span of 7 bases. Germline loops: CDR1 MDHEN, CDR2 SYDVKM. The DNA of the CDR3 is TGTGCCAGCAGTTTGGCCGCCGGAAACACCATATATTTT. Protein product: CASSLAAGNTIYF.

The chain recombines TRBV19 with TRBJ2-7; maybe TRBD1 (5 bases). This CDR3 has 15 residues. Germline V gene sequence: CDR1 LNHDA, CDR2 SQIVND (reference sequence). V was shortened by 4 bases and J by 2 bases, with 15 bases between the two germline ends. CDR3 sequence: CASSKGSSSPYEQYF. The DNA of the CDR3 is TGTGCCAGTAGTAAGGGGTCTAGTTCCCCCTACGAGCAGTACTTC.

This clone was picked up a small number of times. The CDR3 protein is CASSAPLRKVINEQFF. The CDR3, as DNA: TGTGCCAGCAGTGCGCCGCTGCGGAAAGTTATCAATGAGCAGTTCTTC. The chain has TRBV6-1 and TRBJ2-1; no clear D gene. V was clipped by 4 bases and J by 6 bases, with 19 bases between them. Germline CDR1 and CDR2: MNHNS and SASEGT. The length of the CDR3 is 16 residues.

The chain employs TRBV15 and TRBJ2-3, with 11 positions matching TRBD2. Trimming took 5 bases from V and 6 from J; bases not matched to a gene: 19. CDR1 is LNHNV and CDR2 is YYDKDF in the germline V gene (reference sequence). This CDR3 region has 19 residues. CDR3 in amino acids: CATSETQWASGGLSDTQYF. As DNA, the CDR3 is TGTGCCACCAGCGAAACCCAATGGGCTAGCGGGGGGTTGAGCGATACGCAGTATTTT.

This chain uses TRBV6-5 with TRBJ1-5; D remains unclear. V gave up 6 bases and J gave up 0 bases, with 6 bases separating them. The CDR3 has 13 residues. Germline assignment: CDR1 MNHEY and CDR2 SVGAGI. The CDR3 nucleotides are TGTGCCAGCAGGGGCTATAGCAATCAGCCCCAGCATTTT. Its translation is CASRGYSNQPQHF.

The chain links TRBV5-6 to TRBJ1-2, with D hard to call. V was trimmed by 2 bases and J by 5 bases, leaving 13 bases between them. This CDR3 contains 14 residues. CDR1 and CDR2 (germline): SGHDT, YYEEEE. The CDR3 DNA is TGTGCCAGCAGCTTTGGCATTTCTTTTTATGGCTACACCTTC. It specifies CASSFGISFYGYTF.

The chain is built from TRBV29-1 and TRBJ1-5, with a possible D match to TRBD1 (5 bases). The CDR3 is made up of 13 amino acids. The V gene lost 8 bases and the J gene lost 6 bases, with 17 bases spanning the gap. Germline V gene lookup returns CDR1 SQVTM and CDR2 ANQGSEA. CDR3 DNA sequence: TGCAGCACCTCGGCAGGGATCGGTCAGCCCCAGCATTTT. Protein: CSTSAGIGQPQHF.

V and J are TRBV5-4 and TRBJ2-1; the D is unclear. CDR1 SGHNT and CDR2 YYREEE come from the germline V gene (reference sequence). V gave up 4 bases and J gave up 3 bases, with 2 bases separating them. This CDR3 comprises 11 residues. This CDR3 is CASSLYNEQFF. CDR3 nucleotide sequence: TGTGCCAGCAGCCTCTACAATGAGCAGTTCTTC. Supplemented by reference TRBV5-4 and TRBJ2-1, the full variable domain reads ETGVTQSPTHLIKTRGQQVTLRCSSQSGHNTVSWYQQALGQGPQFIFQYYREEENGRGNFPPRFSGLQFPNYSSELNVNALELDDSALYLCASSLYNEQFFGPGTRLTVL.

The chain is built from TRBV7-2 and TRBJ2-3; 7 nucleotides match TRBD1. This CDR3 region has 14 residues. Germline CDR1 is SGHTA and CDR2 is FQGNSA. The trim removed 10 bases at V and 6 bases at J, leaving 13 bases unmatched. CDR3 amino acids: CATTPGTVHDTQYF. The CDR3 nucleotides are TGTGCCACTACACCAGGGACAGTCCATGATACGCAGTATTTT. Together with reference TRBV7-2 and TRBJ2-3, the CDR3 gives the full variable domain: GAGVSQSPSNKVTEKGKDVELRCDPISGHTALYWYRQSLGQGLEFLIYFQGNSAPDKSGLPSDRFSAERTGGSVSTLTIQRTQQEDSAVYLCATTPGTVHDTQYFGPGTRLTVL.

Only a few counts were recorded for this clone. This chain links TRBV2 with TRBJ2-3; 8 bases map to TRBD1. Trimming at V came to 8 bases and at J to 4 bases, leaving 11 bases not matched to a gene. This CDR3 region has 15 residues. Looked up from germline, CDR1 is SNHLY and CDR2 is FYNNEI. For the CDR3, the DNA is TGTGCCAGCTCCAGGACAGGGATAGTAGCAGATACGCAGTATTTT. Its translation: CASSRTGIVADTQYF.

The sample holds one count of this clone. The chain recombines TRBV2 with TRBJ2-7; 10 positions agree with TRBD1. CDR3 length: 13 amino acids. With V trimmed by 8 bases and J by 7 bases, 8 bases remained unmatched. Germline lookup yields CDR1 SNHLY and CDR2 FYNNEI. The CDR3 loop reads CASPGQGTREQYF. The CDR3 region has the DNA TGTGCCAGCCCGGGACAGGGGACGAGAGAGCAGTACTTC.